One sample yielded the 9 T cell receptor beta chains listed below, sequenced in a study of monozygotic twins with inflammatory bowel disease (dated by TCRdb to between 2018 and 2021). The library was made by 5' RACE. Sequenced on an Illumina HiSeq 2500. TCRdb reanalyzed the reads, keeping one entry per CDR3 protein sequence and omitting DNA. The data table for this sample lists around 380,000 distinct CDR3 sequences. The ten top clones hold under 3% of the sample. Sequenced material: blood. The receptors derive from a human donor with ulcerative colitis or Crohn's disease, or a healthy co-twin of an affected twin (not recorded which).

This rearrangement joins TRBV4-1 to TRBJ1-1; the D call from TCRdb, TRBD1, cannot be confirmed without DNA. CDR1 is MGHRA and CDR2 is YSYEKL in the germline V gene. The CDR3 loop spans 17 amino acids. The CDR3 loop reads CASSQPTGLTVNTEAFF.

This rearrangement joins TRBV7-9 to TRBJ2-1; TCRdb reports TRBD1, a call that lacks DNA to check it against. The CDR3 contains 15 residues. Germline V gene sequence: CDR1 SEHNR, CDR2 FQNEAQ (reference sequence). The CDR3 loop reads CASSYRGDRDDEQFF.

The chain carries TRBV30 and TRBJ1-2. This CDR3 has 12 residues. The germline V gene encodes CDR1 GTSNPN and CDR2 SVGIG (reference sequence). The CDR3 here is CAWQSLNYGYTF.

The gene calls are TRBV7-9 and TRBJ2-1; lacking DNA, the TRBD1 call made by TCRdb goes unchecked. This CDR3 contains 12 residues. CDR1 is SEHNR, CDR2 FQNEAQ, per germline (reference sequence). The CDR3 spells CASCLIRGEQFF.

V usage is TRBV7-2 and J usage is TRBJ2-3; TCRdb outputs TRBD1, but without DNA this stays unchecked. The CDR3 sequence is 12 residues long. Germline V gene data show CDR1 as SGHTA and CDR2 as FQGNSA. The CDR3 sequence: CASSLSGGAGYF.

The rearrangement uses TRBV10-3 and TRBJ2-2; absent DNA, TCRdb's TRBD1 call cannot be checked. The germline CDR1 and CDR2 sequences are ENHRY and SYGVKD. The CDR3 has 16 amino acids. CDR3 amino acids: CAISGRTGLGTGELFF.

The J gene is TRBJ1-2, the V gene TRBV7-6; TCRdb's D gene call, TRBD1, goes unchecked for lack of DNA. The CDR3 has 16 residues. In germline, CDR1 is SGHVS, CDR2 FNYEAQ. The CDR3 sequence is CASSQAPLGGAGGYTF.

The rearrangement uses TRBV12-3 or TRBV12-4 and TRBJ1-1; TCRdb indicates TRBD1, and absent DNA this call remains unverified. The CDR3 contains 14 residues. The CDR3 sequence: CASSNTGVVTEAFF.

The gene calls are TRBV29-1 and TRBJ2-3; the D call of TRBD2 rests on TCRdb alone, since no DNA is present to check it. The CDR3 is made up of 12 amino acids. Germline V gene sequence: CDR1 SQVTM, CDR2 ANQGSEA. The CDR3 is CSVSGGTDTQYF.